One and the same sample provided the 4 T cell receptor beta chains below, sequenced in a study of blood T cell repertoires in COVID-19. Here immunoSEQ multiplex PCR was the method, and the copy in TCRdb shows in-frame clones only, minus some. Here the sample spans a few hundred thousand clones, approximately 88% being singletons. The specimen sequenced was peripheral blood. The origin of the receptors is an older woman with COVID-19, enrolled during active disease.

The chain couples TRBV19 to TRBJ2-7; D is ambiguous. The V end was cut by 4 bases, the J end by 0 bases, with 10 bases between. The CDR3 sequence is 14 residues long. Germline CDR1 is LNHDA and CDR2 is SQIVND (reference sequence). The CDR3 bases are TGTGCCAGTAGTACAGAATATTTCTCCTACGAGCAGTACTTC. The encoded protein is CASSTEYFSYEQYF.

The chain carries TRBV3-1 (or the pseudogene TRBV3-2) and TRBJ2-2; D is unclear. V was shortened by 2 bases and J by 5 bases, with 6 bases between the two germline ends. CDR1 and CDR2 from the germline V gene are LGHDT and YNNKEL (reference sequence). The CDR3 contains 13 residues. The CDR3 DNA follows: TGTGCCAGCAGCCAACGGGTAACCGGGGAGCTGTTTTTT. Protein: CASSQRVTGELFF.

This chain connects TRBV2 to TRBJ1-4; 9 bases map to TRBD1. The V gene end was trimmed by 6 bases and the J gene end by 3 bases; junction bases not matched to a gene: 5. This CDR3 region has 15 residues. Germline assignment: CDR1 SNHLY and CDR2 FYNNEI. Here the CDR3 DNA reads TGTGCCAGCAGACAGACAGGGGGGGCTAATGAAAAACTGTTTTTT. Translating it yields CASRQTGGANEKLFF.

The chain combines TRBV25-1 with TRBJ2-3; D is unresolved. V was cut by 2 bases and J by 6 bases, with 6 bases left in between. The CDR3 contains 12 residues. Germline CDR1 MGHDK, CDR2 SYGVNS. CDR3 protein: CASSEIEDTQYF. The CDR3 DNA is TGTGCCAGCAGTGAAATAGAGGATACGCAGTATTTT. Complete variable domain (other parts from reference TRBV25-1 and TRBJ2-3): EADIYQTPRYLVIGTGKKITLECSQTMGHDKMYWYQQDPGMELHLIHYSYGVNSTEKGDLSSESTVSRIRTEHFPLTLESARPSHTSQYLCASSEIEDTQYFGPGTRLTVL.